This TCR beta chain was captured by sequencing in a study of T cell responses to AZD1222 COVID-19 vaccine. Study as a whole: Researchers grouped second doses given at about 4 or about 12 weeks into one pool.

Produced via immunoSEQ multiplex PCR; TCRdb's table is partial and in-frame only. The sample includes 150,000 to 180,000 clones, about 88% of them seen just once. The V and J ends lost 4 bases and 3 bases respectively, with 13 bases between them. CDR1 is SNHLY and CDR2 is FYNNEI in the germline V gene. The CDR3 is 15 residues long. Turning to this clone: No antigen is known for it.

General study points: It was only after the peak T cell response that any repertoires were sampled. In a largely white British group with more females than males, clonal diversity was possibly underestimated. At baseline, just a handful of AZD1222 recipients tested seropositive.

This clonotype originated in an adult in good health. The rearrangement joins TRBV2 to TRBJ1-5; no clear D gene. The sequencing here drew on peripheral blood, taken on day 0 of AZD1222 vaccination. The CDR3 DNA reads as TGTGCCAGCAGTGTTGGCAGCCAGTCCAATCAGCCCCAGCATTTT. It yields the protein CASSVGSQSNQPQHF. The variable domain in full, with the rest retrieved from reference TRBV2 and TRBJ1-5, is EPEVTQTPSHQVTQMGQEVILRCVPISNHLYFYWYRQILGQKVEFLVSFYNNEISEKSEIFDDQFSVERPDGSNFTLKIRSTKLEDSAMYFCASSVGSQSNQPQHFGDGTRLSIL.